The present entry profiles one T cell receptor beta chain with its context. It lacks a known antigen. No quality values exist for individual bases; no much larger clone is one base distant. Whole blood was collected in K2EDTA tubes by collaborating institutions according to the institutions' own protocols. For TCRbeta analysis, collaborators shipped samples in one of three forms: frozen whole blood, isolated PBMCs, or DNA extracted from either of those sample types. TCRbeta CDR3 regions were amplified from genomic DNA by means of the immunoSEQ Assay, a bias-controlled multiplex PCR. In the source study's methods: Within the assay, amplification of reference gene primers was used to estimate how many nucleated cells each sample contained. To quantify the absolute abundance of each unique TCRbeta CDR3 rearrangement, sequence reads were collapsed and filtered. For each sample, productive Simpson clonality was calculated as the square root of Simpson's diversity index over productive rearrangements. In its TCRdb copy, this immuneACCESS table keeps in-frame sequences only and misses some clones. Where compared with another copy, unresolved V genes explain less than half of these, and the others have no known cause. Clone size and V and J calls were adopted from that table, with D and trimming inferred from the DNA. This sample gives approximately 270,000 clones in total; roughly 86% of them show up just once. About 8.6% of the sample goes to the ten largest clones.

The sample originates from a study of blood T cell repertoires in COVID-19 (TCRdb year 2020). Background on the whole study: The collaborator samples originated in the United States, Italy and Spain and spanned the acute and convalescent phases of COVID-19. A de-identified subject ID, COVID-19 status, age in years and sex were almost always included in the sample metadata. Where available, HLA class I and class II types were taken from metadata supplied by the sample provider and were not determined by assay-based typing. The samples were drawn from the first 160 participants of the ongoing ImmuneRACE study and from 1,254 subjects provided by 6 global collaborators. The material from the prospective study consisted of cDNA or gDNA derived from T cells, B-cell-depleted T cells, or PBMCs. The repertoires were released in a freely available public database meant as a resource for research on the immune response to SARS-CoV-2. Subjects who had been exposed to COVID-19, were actively infected with it, or had recovered from it provided the deeply sampled blood TCRbeta repertoires that made up the dataset. What the study reported, not specific to this receptor: The amount of clinical and demographic metadata varied by source and participant and was provided uncurated.

The CDR3, from cysteine to phenylalanine, totals 15 residues. The retained sequence is limited to the CDR3, 45 bases, with the frame set at the first base. Via the germline V gene (reference sequence), CDR1 is SEHNR and CDR2 FQNEAQ. Relative to germline, V is 1 base shorter and J is 5 bases shorter, with 15 bases between their ends. This TCR derives from a middle-aged man with active or convalescent COVID-19. The receptor chain draws on TRBV7-9 and TRBJ2-7; D gene: possibly TRBD1, on 6 matching bases. Specimen: peripheral blood. The CDR3 amino acid sequence is: CASSLGGRGGHEQYF. The bases are TGTGCCAGCAGCTTAGGGGGCAGGGGCGGACACGAGCAGTACTTC.